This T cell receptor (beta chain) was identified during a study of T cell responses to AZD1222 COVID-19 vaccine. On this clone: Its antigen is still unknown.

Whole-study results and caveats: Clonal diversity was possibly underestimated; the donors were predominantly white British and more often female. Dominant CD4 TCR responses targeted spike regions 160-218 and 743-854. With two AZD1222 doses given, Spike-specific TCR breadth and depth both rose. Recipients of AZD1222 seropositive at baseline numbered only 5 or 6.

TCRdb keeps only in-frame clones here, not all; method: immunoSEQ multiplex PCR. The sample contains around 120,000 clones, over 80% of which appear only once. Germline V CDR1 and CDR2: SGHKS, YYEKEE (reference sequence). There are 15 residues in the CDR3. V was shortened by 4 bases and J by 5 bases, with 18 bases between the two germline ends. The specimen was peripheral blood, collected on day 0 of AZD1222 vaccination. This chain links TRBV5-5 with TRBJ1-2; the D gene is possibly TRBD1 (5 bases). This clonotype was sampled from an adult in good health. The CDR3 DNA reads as TGTGCCAGCAGCCTAACATCGGGAGAGGGGTATGGCTACACCTTC. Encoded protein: CASSLTSGEGYGYTF. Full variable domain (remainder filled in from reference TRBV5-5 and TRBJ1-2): DAGVTQSPTHLIKTRGQQVTLRCSPISGHKSVSWYQQVLGQGPQFIFQYYEKEERGRGNFPDRFSARQFPNYSSELNVNALLLGDSALYLCASSLTSGEGYGYTFGSGTRLTVV.